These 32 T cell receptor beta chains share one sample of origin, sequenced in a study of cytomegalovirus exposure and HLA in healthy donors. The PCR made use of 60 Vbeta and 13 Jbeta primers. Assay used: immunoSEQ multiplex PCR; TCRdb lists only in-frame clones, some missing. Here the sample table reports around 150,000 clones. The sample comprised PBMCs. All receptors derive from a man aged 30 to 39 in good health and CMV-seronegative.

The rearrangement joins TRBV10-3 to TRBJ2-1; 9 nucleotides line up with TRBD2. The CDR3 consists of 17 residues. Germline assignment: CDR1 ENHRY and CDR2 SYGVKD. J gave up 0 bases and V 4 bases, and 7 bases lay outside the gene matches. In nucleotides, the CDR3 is TGTGCCATCAGTGGGTCCCCAGCGGGAGGCTCCTACAATGAGCAGTTCTTC. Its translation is CAISGSPAGGSYNEQFF.

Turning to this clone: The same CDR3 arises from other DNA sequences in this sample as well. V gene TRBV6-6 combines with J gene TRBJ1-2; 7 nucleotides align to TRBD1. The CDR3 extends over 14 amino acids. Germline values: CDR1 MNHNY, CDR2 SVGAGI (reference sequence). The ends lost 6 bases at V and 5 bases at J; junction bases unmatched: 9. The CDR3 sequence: CASRVGQAWYGYTF. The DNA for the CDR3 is TGTGCCAGCAGAGTCGGACAGGCGTGGTATGGCTACACCTTC.

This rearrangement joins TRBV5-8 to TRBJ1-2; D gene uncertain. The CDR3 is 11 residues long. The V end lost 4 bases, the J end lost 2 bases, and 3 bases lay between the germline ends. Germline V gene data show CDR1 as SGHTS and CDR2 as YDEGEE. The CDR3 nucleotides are TGTGCCAGCAGCCCGAACTATGGCTACACCTTC. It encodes CASSPNYGYTF.

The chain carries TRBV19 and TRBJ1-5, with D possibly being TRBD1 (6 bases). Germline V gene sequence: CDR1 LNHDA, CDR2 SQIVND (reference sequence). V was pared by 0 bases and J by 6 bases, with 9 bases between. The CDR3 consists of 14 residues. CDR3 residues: CASSIDGGGQPQHF. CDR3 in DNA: TGTGCCAGTAGTATAGATGGGGGCGGTCAGCCCCAGCATTTT.

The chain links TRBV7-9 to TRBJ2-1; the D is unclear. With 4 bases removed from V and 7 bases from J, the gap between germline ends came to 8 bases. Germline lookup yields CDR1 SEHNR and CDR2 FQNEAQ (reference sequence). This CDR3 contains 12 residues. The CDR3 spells CASSSKRNEQFF. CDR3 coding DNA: TGTGCCAGCAGCTCCAAGAGAAATGAGCAGTTCTTC.

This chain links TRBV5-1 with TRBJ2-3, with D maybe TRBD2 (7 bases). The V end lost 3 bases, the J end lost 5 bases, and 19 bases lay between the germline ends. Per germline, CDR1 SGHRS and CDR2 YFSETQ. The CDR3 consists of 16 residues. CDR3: CASSSGGTGSGDTQYF. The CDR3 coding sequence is TGCGCCAGCAGCTCGGGGGGCACGGGTTCGGGAGATACGCAGTATTTT.

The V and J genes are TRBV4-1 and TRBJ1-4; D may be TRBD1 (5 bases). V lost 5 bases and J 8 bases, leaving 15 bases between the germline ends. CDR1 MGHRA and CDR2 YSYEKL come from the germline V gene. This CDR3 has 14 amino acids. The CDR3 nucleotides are TGCGCCAGCAGCACTCAGGGTCTTCACGAAAAACTGTTTTTT. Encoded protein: CASSTQGLHEKLFF.

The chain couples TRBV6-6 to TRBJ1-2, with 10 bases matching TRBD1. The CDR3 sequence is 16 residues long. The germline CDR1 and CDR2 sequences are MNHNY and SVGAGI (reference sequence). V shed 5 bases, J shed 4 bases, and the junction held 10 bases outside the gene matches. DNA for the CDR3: TGTGCCAGCAGTACCGGGACAGGGGCGAGGGTCTATGGCTACACCTTC. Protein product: CASSTGTGARVYGYTF.

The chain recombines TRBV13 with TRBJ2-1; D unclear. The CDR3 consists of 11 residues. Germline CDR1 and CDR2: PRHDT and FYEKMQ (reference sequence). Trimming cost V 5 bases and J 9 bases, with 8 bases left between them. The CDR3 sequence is CASSIRGEQFF. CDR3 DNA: TGTGCCAGCAGCATCCGCGGTGAGCAGTTCTTC.

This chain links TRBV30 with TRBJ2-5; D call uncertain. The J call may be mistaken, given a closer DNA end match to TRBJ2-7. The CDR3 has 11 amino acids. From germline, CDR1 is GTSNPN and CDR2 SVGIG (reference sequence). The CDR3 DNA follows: TGTGCCTGGAGCCCCTTAGTCGAGCAGTACTTC. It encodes CAWSPLVEQYF.

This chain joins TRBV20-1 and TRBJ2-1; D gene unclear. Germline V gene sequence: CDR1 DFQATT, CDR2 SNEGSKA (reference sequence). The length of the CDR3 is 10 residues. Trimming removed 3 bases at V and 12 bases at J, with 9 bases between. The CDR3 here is CSASGSGQFF. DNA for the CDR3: TGCAGTGCTAGCGGGTCTGGGCAGTTCTTC.

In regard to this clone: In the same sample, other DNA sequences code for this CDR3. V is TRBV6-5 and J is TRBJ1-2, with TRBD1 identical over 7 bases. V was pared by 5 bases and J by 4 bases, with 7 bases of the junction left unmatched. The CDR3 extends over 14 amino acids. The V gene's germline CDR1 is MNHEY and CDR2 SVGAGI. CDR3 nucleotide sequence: TGTGCCAGCAGTCATAGACAGGGTGGCTATGGCTACACCTTC. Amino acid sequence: CASSHRQGGYGYTF.

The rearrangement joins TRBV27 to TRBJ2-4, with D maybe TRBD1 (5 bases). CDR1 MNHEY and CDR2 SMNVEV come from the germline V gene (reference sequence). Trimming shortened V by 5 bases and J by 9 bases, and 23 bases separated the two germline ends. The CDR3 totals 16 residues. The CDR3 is CASSRLGDSGVGIQYF. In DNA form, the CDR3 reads TGTGCCAGCAGTCGGCTAGGGGATTCGGGCGTGGGCATTCAGTACTTC.

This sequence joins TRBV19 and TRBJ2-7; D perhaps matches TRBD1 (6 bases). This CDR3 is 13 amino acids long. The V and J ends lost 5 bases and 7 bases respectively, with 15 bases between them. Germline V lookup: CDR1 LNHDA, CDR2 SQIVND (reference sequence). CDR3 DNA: TGTGCCAGTAGTTTAGGAGACAGGCAAGAGCAGTACTTC. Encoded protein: CASSLGDRQEQYF. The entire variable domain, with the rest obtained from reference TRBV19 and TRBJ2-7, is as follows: DGGITQSPKYLFRKEGQNVTLSCEQNLNHDAMYWYRQDPGQGLRLIYYSQIVNDFQKGDIAEGYSVSREKKESFPLTVTSAQKNPTAFYLCASSLGDRQEQYFGPGTRLTVT.

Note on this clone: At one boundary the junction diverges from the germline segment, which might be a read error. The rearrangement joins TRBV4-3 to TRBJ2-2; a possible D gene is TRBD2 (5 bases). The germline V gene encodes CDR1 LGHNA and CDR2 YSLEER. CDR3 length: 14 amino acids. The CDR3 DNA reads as TGCGCCAGCAAACGGCCCGGGATTCACGGGGAGCCGTTTTTT. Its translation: CASKRPGIHGEPFF.

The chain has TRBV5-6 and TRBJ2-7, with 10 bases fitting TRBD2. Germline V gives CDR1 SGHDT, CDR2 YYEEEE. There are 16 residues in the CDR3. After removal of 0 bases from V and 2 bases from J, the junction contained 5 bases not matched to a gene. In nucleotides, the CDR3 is TGTGCCAGCAGCTTGGGTAGGACTAGCGGAACCTACGAGCAGTACTTC. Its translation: CASSLGRTSGTYEQYF.

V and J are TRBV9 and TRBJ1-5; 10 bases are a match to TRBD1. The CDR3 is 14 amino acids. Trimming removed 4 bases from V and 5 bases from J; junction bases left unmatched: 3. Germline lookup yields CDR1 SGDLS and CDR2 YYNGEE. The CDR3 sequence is CASSPGTGDQPQHF. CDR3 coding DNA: TGTGCCAGCAGCCCCGGGACAGGGGATCAGCCCCAGCATTTT.

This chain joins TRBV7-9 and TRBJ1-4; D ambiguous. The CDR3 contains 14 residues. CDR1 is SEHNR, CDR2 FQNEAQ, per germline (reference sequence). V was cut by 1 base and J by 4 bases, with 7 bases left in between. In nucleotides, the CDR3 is TGTGCCAGCAGCTTAGGGCGGGGTAATGAAAAACTGTTTTTT. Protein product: CASSLGRGNEKLFF.

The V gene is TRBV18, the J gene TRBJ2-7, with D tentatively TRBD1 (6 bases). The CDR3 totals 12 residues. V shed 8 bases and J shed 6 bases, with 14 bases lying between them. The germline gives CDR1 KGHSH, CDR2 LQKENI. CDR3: CASQTGTGEQYF. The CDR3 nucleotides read TGTGCCAGCCAGACAGGAACGGGCGAGCAGTACTTC.

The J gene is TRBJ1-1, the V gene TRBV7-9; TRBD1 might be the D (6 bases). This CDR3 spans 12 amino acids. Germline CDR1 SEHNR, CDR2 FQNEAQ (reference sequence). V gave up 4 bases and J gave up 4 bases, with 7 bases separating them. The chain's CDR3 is CASSSQGTEAFF. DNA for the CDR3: TGTGCCAGCAGCTCACAGGGCACTGAAGCTTTCTTT.

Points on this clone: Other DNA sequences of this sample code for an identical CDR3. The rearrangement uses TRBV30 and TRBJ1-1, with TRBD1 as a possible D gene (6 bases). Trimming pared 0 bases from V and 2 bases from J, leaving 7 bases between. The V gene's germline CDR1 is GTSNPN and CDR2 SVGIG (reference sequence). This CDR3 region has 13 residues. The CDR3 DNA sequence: TGTGCCTGGAGTGTACAGGGCAACACTGAAGCTTTCTTT. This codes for CAWSVQGNTEAFF.

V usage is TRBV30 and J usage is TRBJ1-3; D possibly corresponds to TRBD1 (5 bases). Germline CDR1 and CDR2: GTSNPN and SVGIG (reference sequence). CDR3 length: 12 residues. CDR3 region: CAVGQSGNTIYF. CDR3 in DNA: TGTGCTGTCGGACAATCTGGAAACACCATATATTTT.

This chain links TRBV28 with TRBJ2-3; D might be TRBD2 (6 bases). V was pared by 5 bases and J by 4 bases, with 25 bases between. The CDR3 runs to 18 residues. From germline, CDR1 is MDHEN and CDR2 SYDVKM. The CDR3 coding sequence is TGTGCCAGCAGTCCGACAATAAGACTAGACGGTTCTCCAGATACGCAGTATTTT. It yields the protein CASSPTIRLDGSPDTQYF. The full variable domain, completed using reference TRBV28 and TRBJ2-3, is DVKVTQSSRYLVKRTGEKVFLECVQDMDHENMFWYRQDPGLGLRLIYFSYDVKMKEKGDIPEGYSVSREKKERFSLILESASTNQTSMYLCASSPTIRLDGSPDTQYFGPGTRLTVL.

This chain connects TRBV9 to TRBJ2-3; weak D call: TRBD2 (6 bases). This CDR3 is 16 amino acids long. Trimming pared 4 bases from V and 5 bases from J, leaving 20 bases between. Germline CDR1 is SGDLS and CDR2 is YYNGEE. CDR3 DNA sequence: TGTGCCAGCAGCACCGATGGGAGACTAGTCGGAGATACGCAGTATTTT. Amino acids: CASSTDGRLVGDTQYF.

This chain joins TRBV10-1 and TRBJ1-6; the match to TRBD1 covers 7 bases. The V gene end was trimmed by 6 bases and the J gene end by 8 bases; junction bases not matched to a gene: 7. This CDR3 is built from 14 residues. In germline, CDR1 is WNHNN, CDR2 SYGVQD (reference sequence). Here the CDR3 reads CASSPGQRHSPLHF. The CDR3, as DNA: TGCGCCAGCAGCCCGGGACAGAGGCATTCACCCCTCCACTTT.

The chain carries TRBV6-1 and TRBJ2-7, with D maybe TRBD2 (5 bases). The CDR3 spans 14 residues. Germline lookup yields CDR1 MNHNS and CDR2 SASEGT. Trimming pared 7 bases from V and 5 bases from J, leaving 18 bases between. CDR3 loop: CASTPTRGQDEQYF. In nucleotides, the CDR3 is TGTGCCAGCACTCCGACCCGAGGGCAGGACGAGCAGTACTTC.

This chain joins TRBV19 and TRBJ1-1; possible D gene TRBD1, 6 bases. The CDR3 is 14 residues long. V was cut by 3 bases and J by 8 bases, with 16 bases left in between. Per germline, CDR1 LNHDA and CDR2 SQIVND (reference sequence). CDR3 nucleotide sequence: TGTGCCAGTAGTATCATCTCCCACAGGGACGAAGCTTTCTTT. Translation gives CASSIISHRDEAFF. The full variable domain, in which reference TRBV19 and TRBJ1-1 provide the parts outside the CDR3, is DGGITQSPKYLFRKEGQNVTLSCEQNLNHDAMYWYRQDPGQGLRLIYYSQIVNDFQKGDIAEGYSVSREKKESFPLTVTSAQKNPTAFYLCASSIISHRDEAFFGQGTRLTVV.

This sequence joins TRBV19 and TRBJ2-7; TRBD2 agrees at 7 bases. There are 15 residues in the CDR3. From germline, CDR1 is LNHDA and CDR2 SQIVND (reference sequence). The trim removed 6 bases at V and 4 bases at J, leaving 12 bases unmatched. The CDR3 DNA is TGTGCCAGTAGCCTGTCCGCGGGAGTGGCGTACGAGCAGTACTTC. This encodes CASSLSAGVAYEQYF.

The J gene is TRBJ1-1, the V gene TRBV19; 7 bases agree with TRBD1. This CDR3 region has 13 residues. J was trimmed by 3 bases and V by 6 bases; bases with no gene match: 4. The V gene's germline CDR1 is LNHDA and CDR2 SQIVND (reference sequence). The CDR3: CASSLGQHTEAFF. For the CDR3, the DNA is TGTGCCAGTAGCCTGGGACAGCACACTGAAGCTTTCTTT.

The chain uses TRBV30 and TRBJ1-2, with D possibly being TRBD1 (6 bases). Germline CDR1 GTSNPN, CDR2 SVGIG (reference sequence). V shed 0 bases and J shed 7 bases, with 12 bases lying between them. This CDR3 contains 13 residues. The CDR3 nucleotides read TGTGCCTGGAGTGTAACAGGGTTCCCTGGCTACACCTTC. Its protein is CAWSVTGFPGYTF.

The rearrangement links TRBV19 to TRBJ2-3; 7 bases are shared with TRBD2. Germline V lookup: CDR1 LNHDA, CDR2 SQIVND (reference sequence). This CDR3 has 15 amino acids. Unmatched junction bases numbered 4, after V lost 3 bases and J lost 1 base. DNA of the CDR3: TGTGCCAGTAGTATTGCGGGAGAAGGCACAGATACGCAGTATTTT. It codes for CASSIAGEGTDTQYF.

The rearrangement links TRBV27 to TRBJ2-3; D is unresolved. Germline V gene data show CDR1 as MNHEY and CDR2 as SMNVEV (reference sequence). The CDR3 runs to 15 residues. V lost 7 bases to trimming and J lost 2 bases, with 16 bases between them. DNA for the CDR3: TGTGCCAGCATGACATCGTGGCTCAACACAGATACGCAGTATTTT. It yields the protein CASMTSWLNTDTQYF.